The present T cell receptor beta chain was sequenced within a study of OX40 agonist ivuxolimab in advanced cancers. Concerning this clone itself: The antigen remains unidentified.

Per germline, CDR1 SGHRS and CDR2 YFSETQ. The CDR3 is made up of 16 amino acids. V was clipped by 1 base and J by 4 bases, with 14 bases between them. The study's findings and limits: There were, on average, more expanded clones in CD8+ T cells than in CD4+. Circulating CD4+ and CD8+ T cells showed clonal expansion by week 6 at 0.1 to 3.0 mg/kg.

Method: immunoSEQ multiplex PCR; TCRdb's copy keeps in-frame clones and lacks some. The sample has around 68,000 clones, about 89% seen once. The TCR originated in an adult with an advanced solid tumor such as melanoma, head and neck, liver or kidney cancer. The sample consisted of CD4+ or CD8+ T cells sorted from blood, taken in a trial of the OX40 agonist ivuxolimab. The chain carries TRBV5-1 and TRBJ2-2, with a tentative D call TRBD2 (6 bases). The CDR3 loop reads CASSLIPGDPTGELFF. The CDR3 DNA is TGCGCCAGCAGCTTGATTCCGGGGGACCCCACCGGGGAGCTGTTTTTT. Using reference TRBV5-1 and TRBJ2-2 for the parts outside the CDR3, the full variable domain is KAGVTQTPRYLIKTRGQQVTLSCSPISGHRSVSWYQQTPGQGLQFLFEYFSETQRNKGNFPGRFSGRQFSNSRSEMNVSTLELGDSALYLCASSLIPGDPTGELFFGEGSRLTVL.